What follows are 30 T cell receptor beta chains derived from one specimen sequenced in a study of chemoradiotherapy in HPV16-positive cancers. Libraries were prepared by immunoSEQ multiplex PCR; TCRdb keeps only in-frame clonotypes and omits some of them. The sample contains roughly 39,000 clones, around three quarters of which appear only once. This specimen consisted of blood, obtained from a patient who underwent chemoradiotherapy. These receptors were taken from a human donor with HPV-associated anogenital cancer.

This clone was counted a few times. The chain recombines TRBV2 with TRBJ2-1; D is uncertain. V dropped 7 bases and J dropped 7 bases, with 11 bases sitting between them. CDR3 size: 12 residues. Germline V lookup: CDR1 SNHLY, CDR2 FYNNEI. The CDR3, as DNA: TGTGCCAGCAAAGGCCCCGGTAATGAGCAGTTCTTC. Its protein is CASKGPGNEQFF.

This chain joins TRBV30 and TRBJ1-2; 8 bases agree with TRBD1. Looked up from germline, CDR1 is GTSNPN and CDR2 is SVGIG (reference sequence). The CDR3 sequence is 14 residues long. The V gene end was trimmed by 2 bases and the J gene end by 5 bases; junction bases not matched to a gene: 7. DNA of the CDR3: TGTGCCTGGAGTCTCCAGGGGGCTTCATATGGCTACACCTTC. Its translation: CAWSLQGASYGYTF.

This chain links TRBV6-1 with TRBJ2-6; D ambiguous. The ends were cut back, 4 bases at V and 1 base at J, with 5 bases in the middle. Germline CDR1 reads MNHNS; CDR2 reads SASEGT. The CDR3 has 14 amino acids. The CDR3 DNA reads as TGTGCCAGCAGTGCCCGTTCTGGGGCCAACGTCCTGACTTTC. Translating gives CASSARSGANVLTF.

This chain links TRBV14 with TRBJ1-3; D not certain. Germline assignment: CDR1 SGHDN and CDR2 FVKESK. The CDR3 covers 16 residues. V was pared by 0 bases and J by 0 bases, with 9 bases between. DNA of the CDR3: TGTGCCAGCAGCCAAGATCTGGTCAGCTCTGGAAACACCATATATTTT. Encoded protein: CASSQDLVSSGNTIYF.

This chain joins TRBV18 and TRBJ2-7; 12 nucleotides match TRBD1. The junction had 14 bases not matched to a gene; V was cut back by 6 bases and J by 5 bases. Per germline, CDR1 KGHSH and CDR2 LQKENI. CDR3 size: 17 residues. The CDR3 DNA reads as TGTGCCAGCTCTCCGAGGCAGGGACAGGGGGCGTTAAACGAGCAGTACTTC. Translating it yields CASSPRQGQGALNEQYF.

The gene calls are TRBV19 and TRBJ2-7; the match to TRBD2 covers 9 bases. The CDR3 length is 16 residues. Germline lookup yields CDR1 LNHDA and CDR2 SQIVND (reference sequence). V shed 6 bases and J 2 bases; nucleotides not matched to a gene: 11. The CDR3 DNA sequence: TGTGCCAGTAGCACCAAACGACTAGCGGAGACCTACGAGCAGTACTTC. Its protein product is CASSTKRLAETYEQYF.

This clone was seen only once. The chain carries TRBV6-6 and TRBJ2-6, with D possibly TRBD2 on 7 matching bases. Germline V CDR1 and CDR2: MNHNY, SVGAGI (reference sequence). The CDR3 has 14 residues. Trimming shortened V by 10 bases and J by 0 bases, and 10 bases separated the two germline ends. The CDR3 DNA is TGTGCCATAGGGGGGGCCTCTGGGGCCAACGTCCTGACTTTC. Translation gives CAIGGASGANVLTF.

This clone was recorded a few times. The gene calls are TRBV7-9 and TRBJ1-2; TRBD1 agrees at 7 bases. Germline CDR1 reads SEHNR; CDR2 reads FQNEAQ (reference sequence). The V and J ends lost 1 base and 4 bases, in that order; junction bases with no gene match: 3. This CDR3 region has 14 residues. The CDR3 is CASSLGSGGYGYTF. CDR3 nucleotides: TGTGCCAGCAGCTTAGGGTCAGGGGGCTATGGCTACACCTTC.

CDR3 in amino acids: CASSYGAGGFYNEQFF. CDR3 sequence (DNA): TGTGCCAGCAGTTACGGAGCGGGGGGCTTTTACAATGAGCAGTTCTTC. The rearrangement uses TRBV6-5 and TRBJ2-1, with 9 bases fitting TRBD2. The V gene's germline CDR1 is MNHEY and CDR2 SVGAGI. V shed 2 bases and J 4 bases; nucleotides not matched to a gene: 6. The CDR3 is 16 residues long.

The chain joins TRBV9 to TRBJ1-1; 7 nucleotides align to TRBD1. Germline CDR1 is SGDLS and CDR2 is YYNGEE. V lost 0 bases to trimming and J lost 1 base; unmatched junction nucleotides: 6. CDR3 size: 16 residues. The CDR3 bases are TGTGCCAGCAGCGTAGGAGGGGGACAGTCGAACACTGAAGCTTTCTTT. It yields the protein CASSVGGGQSNTEAFF.

The chain recombines TRBV2 with TRBJ2-3; 10 bases agree with TRBD1. The CDR3 length is 15 residues. The ends lost 8 bases at V and 2 bases at J; junction bases unmatched: 7. Germline lookup yields CDR1 SNHLY and CDR2 FYNNEI. The CDR3 DNA reads TGTGCCAGCGGGGTGGGGACAGGGGTCACAGATACGCAGTATTTT. It codes for CASGVGTGVTDTQYF. Full variable domain (remainder filled in from reference TRBV2 and TRBJ2-3): EPEVTQTPSHQVTQMGQEVILRCVPISNHLYFYWYRQILGQKVEFLVSFYNNEISEKSEIFDDQFSVERPDGSNFTLKIRSTKLEDSAMYFCASGVGTGVTDTQYFGPGTRLTVL.

The chain has TRBV5-1 and TRBJ1-4, with D uncertain. The CDR3 is 15 amino acids. The V and J ends lost 4 bases and 5 bases respectively, with 15 bases between them. CDR1 and CDR2 (germline): SGHRS, YFSETQ. Here the CDR3 reads CASSPGNTLNEKLFF. The CDR3 nucleotides read TGCGCCAGCAGCCCCGGGAACACCTTAAATGAAAAACTGTTTTTT.

The chain combines TRBV28 with TRBJ1-2; D ambiguous. Trimming removed 5 bases from V and 4 bases from J, with 14 bases in between. In germline, CDR1 is MDHEN, CDR2 SYDVKM. The CDR3 covers 14 residues. The CDR3 reads CASSGPQTSYGYTF. In nucleotides, the CDR3 is TGTGCCAGCAGTGGGCCCCAGACTTCCTATGGCTACACCTTC.

V and J are TRBV5-1 and TRBJ1-2; no definite D call. The CDR3 sequence is 13 residues long. The germline gives CDR1 SGHRS, CDR2 YFSETQ. Trimming took off 6 bases at V and 7 bases at J, with 16 bases between the two ends. This CDR3 reads CASTDVEDTGYTF. The CDR3 DNA is TGCGCCAGCACAGATGTTGAGGATACTGGCTACACCTTC.

This chain links TRBV5-1 with TRBJ2-5; TRBD2 aligns across 9 bases. From germline, CDR1 is SGHRS and CDR2 YFSETQ. The V and J ends lost 4 bases and 1 base, in that order; junction bases with no gene match: 2. This CDR3 has 14 residues. CDR3: CASSQTSGQETQYF. The CDR3 nucleotides are TGCGCCAGCAGCCAGACTAGCGGCCAAGAGACCCAGTACTTC.

This clone turned up a few times. The V and J genes are TRBV10-3 and TRBJ1-1; tentative D call: TRBD1 (6 bases). CDR1 ENHRY and CDR2 SYGVKD come from the germline V gene. Trimming removed 6 bases from V and 1 base from J, with 9 bases in between. The CDR3 sequence is 13 residues long. The CDR3 sequence is CAIRTTGNTEAFF. The CDR3 DNA is TGTGCCATCAGGACGACAGGGAACACTGAAGCTTTCTTT.

This sequence joins TRBV6-5 and TRBJ1-1; D is uncertain. Germline V lookup: CDR1 MNHEY, CDR2 SVGAGI. The CDR3 spans 15 residues. Trimming took 0 bases from V and 3 from J, leaving 11 bases between them. For the CDR3, the DNA is TGTGCCAGCAGTTACTCGCGCGTCGGGGACACTGAAGCTTTCTTT. It specifies CASSYSRVGDTEAFF.

The sample holds a few counts of this clone. The chain is built from TRBV6-1 and TRBJ2-3, with D maybe TRBD1 (6 bases). The germline V and J ends were trimmed by 10 bases and 0 bases, with 14 bases remaining between them. Germline V gives CDR1 MNHNS, CDR2 SASEGT. This CDR3 spans 14 amino acids. Here the CDR3 DNA reads TGTGCCACCAAATTAGACAGGAGCACAGATACGCAGTATTTT. Translated: CATKLDRSTDTQYF.

The rearrangement joins TRBV10-3 to TRBJ2-1, with 9 nucleotides matching TRBD2. Germline V gene lookup returns CDR1 ENHRY and CDR2 SYGVKD. CDR3 length: 16 amino acids. V shed 3 bases and J 4 bases; nucleotides not matched to a gene: 7. This CDR3 reads CAISDFGGGVYNEQFF. DNA for the CDR3: TGTGCCATCAGTGATTTCGGCGGGGGGGTTTACAATGAGCAGTTCTTC.

This clone was recorded once. The chain couples TRBV9 to TRBJ2-5; 9 nucleotides agree with TRBD2. V was clipped by 1 base and J by 3 bases; unmatched bases: 4. The length of the CDR3 is 15 residues. Germline V CDR1 and CDR2: SGDLS, YYNGEE. The CDR3 DNA reads TGTGCCAGCAGCGTAAGGGCGGGGGGGAAAGAGACCCAGTACTTC. Its protein is CASSVRAGGKETQYF.

A few counts support this clone. The chain has TRBV10-3 and TRBJ2-5; D unclear. This CDR3 is built from 12 residues. V lost 6 bases and J 1 base, leaving 6 bases between the germline ends. CDR1 ENHRY and CDR2 SYGVKD come from the germline V gene. CDR3 sequence: CAISGPQETQYF. In nucleotides, the CDR3 is TGTGCCATCAGCGGTCCCCAAGAGACCCAGTACTTC.

The CDR3 region is CASSLKGPGQGYEQYF. The CDR3 region has the DNA TGTGCCAGCAGCTTAAAAGGGCCCGGACAGGGGTACGAGCAGTACTTC. This chain connects TRBV7-3 to TRBJ2-7; 9 nucleotides line up with TRBD1. The V gene end was trimmed by 1 base and the J gene end by 4 bases; junction bases not matched to a gene: 8. Per germline, CDR1 SGHTA and CDR2 FQGTGA. The CDR3 extends over 16 amino acids.

This sequence joins TRBV6-1 and TRBJ1-1, with a weak D call TRBD1 (5 bases). The V and J ends lost 10 bases and 5 bases respectively, with 23 bases between them. The CDR3 has 15 residues. Germline CDR1 reads MNHNS; CDR2 reads SASEGT. The CDR3 DNA sequence: TGTGCCAACAGGCGCCCCGGCCACGGAGCGACTGAAGCTTTCTTT. Translation: CANRRPGHGATEAFF.

V usage is TRBV5-6 and J usage is TRBJ1-1, with 7 bases aligning to TRBD1. Germline V gives CDR1 SGHDT, CDR2 YYEEEE. Germline trimming cut 1 base from V and 6 bases from J; bases unmatched to any gene: 9. The length of the CDR3 is 15 residues. In DNA form, the CDR3 reads TGTGCCAGCAGCTTGTGGAGAAACCAGGGGGCTGAAGCTTTCTTT. Amino acids: CASSLWRNQGAEAFF.

V gene TRBV30 combines with J gene TRBJ2-1; 9 bases line up with TRBD2. Germline assignment: CDR1 GTSNPN and CDR2 SVGIG (reference sequence). The V and J ends lost 5 bases and 10 bases, in that order; junction bases with no gene match: 12. The length of the CDR3 is 14 residues. The CDR3 coding sequence is TGTGCCTGGGGGCAGCGGGGGGTCCGGGTGGAGCAGTTCTTC. This codes for CAWGQRGVRVEQFF.

The table lists this clone with a few counts. This rearrangement joins TRBV18 to TRBJ2-1; D ambiguous. The V and J ends lost 8 bases and 2 bases respectively, with 16 bases between them. The CDR3 runs to 15 residues. The V gene's germline CDR1 is KGHSH and CDR2 LQKENI. The CDR3 reads CASTNGRDTYNEQFF. The CDR3 DNA sequence: TGTGCCAGCACGAATGGGCGCGATACCTACAATGAGCAGTTCTTC.

The J gene is TRBJ1-1, the V gene TRBV7-9; the D is unclear. The CDR3 runs to 13 residues. Germline V gene sequence: CDR1 SEHNR, CDR2 FQNEAQ (reference sequence). V was trimmed by 4 bases and J by 10 bases, leaving 16 bases between them. The CDR3 protein is CASSSGSGLLAFF. In DNA, the CDR3 is TGTGCCAGCAGCTCCGGTTCGGGTTTATTAGCTTTCTTT.

The V and J genes are TRBV27 and TRBJ1-2; unclear D gene. The germline gives CDR1 MNHEY, CDR2 SMNVEV (reference sequence). Trimming removed 3 bases from V and 8 bases from J, with 16 bases in between. This CDR3 comprises 14 residues. CDR3 nucleotide sequence: TGTGCCAGCAGTTTCGACGCACGGATAGGGGGCTACACCTTC. Amino acid sequence: CASSFDARIGGYTF.

The rearrangement uses TRBV6-1 and TRBJ1-4; the match to TRBD1 covers 10 bases. V trimming: 4 bases; J trimming: 4 bases; junction bases outside the gene matches: 6. The CDR3 has 16 residues. The germline V gene has CDR1 MNHNS and CDR2 SASEGT. The DNA for the CDR3 is TGTGCCAGCAGTGGAGACAGGGGGCTAGTTAATGAAAAACTGTTTTTT. Its translation: CASSGDRGLVNEKLFF.

This clone has a handful of counts. V is TRBV2 and J is TRBJ1-4; D unresolved. V was trimmed by 7 bases and J by 2 bases, leaving 11 bases between them. The germline V gene encodes CDR1 SNHLY and CDR2 FYNNEI. The length of the CDR3 is 14 residues. CDR3 in amino acids: CASMGRETNEKLFF. In DNA form, the CDR3 reads TGTGCCAGCATGGGAAGGGAGACTAATGAAAAACTGTTTTTT.